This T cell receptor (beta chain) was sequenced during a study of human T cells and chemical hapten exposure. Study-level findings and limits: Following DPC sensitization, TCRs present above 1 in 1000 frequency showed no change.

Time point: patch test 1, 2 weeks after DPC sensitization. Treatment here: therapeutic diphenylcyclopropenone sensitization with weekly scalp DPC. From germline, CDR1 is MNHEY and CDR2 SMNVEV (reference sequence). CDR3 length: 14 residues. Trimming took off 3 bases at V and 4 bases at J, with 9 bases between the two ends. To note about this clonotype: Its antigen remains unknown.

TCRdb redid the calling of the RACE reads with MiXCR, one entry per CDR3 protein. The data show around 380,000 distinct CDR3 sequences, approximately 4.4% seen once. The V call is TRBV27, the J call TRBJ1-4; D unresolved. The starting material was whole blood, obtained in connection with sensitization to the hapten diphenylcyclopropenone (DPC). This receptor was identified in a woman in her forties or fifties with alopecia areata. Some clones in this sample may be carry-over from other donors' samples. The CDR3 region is CASSLKGRNEKLFF. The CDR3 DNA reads TGTGCCAGCAGTTTGAAAGGGCGTAATGAAAAACTGTTTTTT.